This T cell receptor (beta chain) was retrieved from a study of shared clonotypes between healthy human individuals. Whole-study findings and limits: The four-donor shared clonotypes exceeded non-shared clonotypes in generation probability, with non-shared ones scoring lower.

The data were produced by immunoSEQ multiplex PCR, yet TCRdb's version contains in-frame clones alone and is incomplete. The table records around 2,000,000 clones, approximately 94% of them present only once. Terminally differentiated effector memory CD45RA+ cells were excluded by CCR7 positive selection of CD45RO-negative cells. The CDR3 is made up of 13 amino acids. CDR1 is MNHEY, CDR2 SMNVEV, per germline (reference sequence). The V end was cut by 3 bases, the J end by 3 bases, with 7 bases between. A word on this clone: Its cognate antigen is unknown. Other DNA sequences in this specimen translate into the identical CDR3.

The V gene is TRBV27, the J gene TRBJ2-3; D is undetermined. This clonotype was obtained from a man aged 18 to 35 in good health. Sequencing was carried out using naive CD8+ T cells sorted from blood. The CDR3 bases are TGTGCCAGCAGTTTGTGGGGAACAGATACGCAGTATTTT. Its translation is CASSLWGTDTQYF.